The 25 T cell receptor beta chains given below trace back to one sample, sequenced in a study of cytomegalovirus exposure and HLA in healthy donors. PCR was performed using 60 Vbeta and 13 Jbeta primers. Assay used: immunoSEQ multiplex PCR; TCRdb lists only in-frame clones, some missing. The sample has about 210,000 clones, roughly 85% seen once. The sequenced sample was PBMCs. The receptors were gathered from a male donor in good health and CMV-seronegative.

This sequence joins TRBV15 and TRBJ1-1; 9 bases line up with TRBD1. Germline values: CDR1 LNHNV, CDR2 YYDKDF (reference sequence). This CDR3 is 17 amino acids long. Trimming took 7 bases from V and 0 from J; bases not matched to a gene: 12. The CDR3 DNA reads as TGTGCCACCAAGGAGGGGACAGGGACCTTTATGAACACTGAAGCTTTCTTT. It translates to CATKEGTGTFMNTEAFF.

The chain employs TRBV9 and TRBJ1-1; the D is unclear. The CDR3 sequence is 13 residues long. Germline V gives CDR1 SGDLS, CDR2 YYNGEE. V lost 7 bases and J 1 base, leaving 11 bases between the germline ends. The CDR3 bases are TGTGCCAGCCAGCTAGCGGCGAACACTGAAGCTTTCTTT. Protein: CASQLAANTEAFF.

The chain links TRBV5-1 to TRBJ1-1; no reliable D call. Germline V CDR1 and CDR2: SGHRS, YFSETQ. The CDR3 runs 13 residues. The V and J ends lost 4 bases and 3 bases respectively, with 10 bases between them. The CDR3 reads CASSERRDTEAFF. In nucleotides, the CDR3 is TGCGCCAGCAGCGAGAGACGGGACACTGAAGCTTTCTTT.

This chain links TRBV27 with TRBJ2-2, with TRBD2 as a possible D gene (5 bases). Germline CDR1 and CDR2: MNHEY and SMNVEV (reference sequence). The CDR3 runs to 14 residues. Trimming left V 7 bases short and J 0 bases short, with 9 bases between. The chain's CDR3 is CASKGRANTGELFF. CDR3 bases: TGTGCCAGCAAAGGGCGGGCGAACACCGGGGAGCTGTTTTTT.

The V and J genes are TRBV7-2 and TRBJ1-2; 9 nucleotides agree with TRBD1. J lost 3 bases, V lost 10 bases, and 9 bases had no gene match. This CDR3 has 14 residues. From germline, CDR1 is SGHTA and CDR2 FQGNSA. Here the CDR3 reads CATSWTGVDYGYTF. In nucleotides, the CDR3 is TGTGCCACCTCTTGGACAGGGGTAGACTATGGCTACACCTTC.

The chain recombines TRBV25-1 with TRBJ2-5; 8 bases map to TRBD2. This CDR3 has 17 amino acids. CDR1 MGHDK and CDR2 SYGVNS come from the germline V gene. After removal of 6 bases from V and 5 bases from J, the junction contained 17 bases not matched to a gene. The CDR3 DNA reads as TGTGCCAGCAGGCGGGGGGCAAGGGGGGGACCGCGGGAGACCCAGTACTTC. It specifies CASRRGARGGPRETQYF.

The V call is TRBV6-6, the J call TRBJ1-5, with D uncertain. The CDR3 consists of 16 residues. CDR1 and CDR2 from the germline V gene are MNHNY and SVGAGI (reference sequence). Trimming removed 2 bases at V and 1 base at J, with 12 bases between. Written as DNA, the CDR3 is TGTGCCAGCAGTTACCCAGCGGCCACAAGCAATCAGCCCCAGCATTTT. Its translation is CASSYPAATSNQPQHF.

V and J are TRBV13 and TRBJ1-1, with a tentative D call TRBD1 (6 bases). The CDR3 is made up of 12 amino acids. V lost 5 bases and J lost 11, with 15 bases in between. Germline V CDR1 and CDR2: PRHDT, FYEKMQ (reference sequence). In DNA form, the CDR3 reads TGTGCCAGCAGCCCACAGGGCACGGACGCTTTCTTT. Translating gives CASSPQGTDAFF.

This chain uses TRBV28 with TRBJ2-7; TRBD2 aligns across 10 bases. The germline CDR1 and CDR2 sequences are MDHEN and SYDVKM. V gave up 2 bases and J gave up 0 bases; unmatched junction bases: 7. The CDR3 runs 17 residues. The CDR3 sequence: CASSLALAGASSYEQYF. The CDR3 nucleotides read TGTGCCAGCAGTTTAGCGCTAGCGGGGGCGAGCTCCTACGAGCAGTACTTC.

The gene calls are TRBV7-9 and TRBJ1-2; maybe TRBD1 (6 bases). The CDR3 length is 13 residues. Germline lookup yields CDR1 SEHNR and CDR2 FQNEAQ (reference sequence). CDR3 DNA: TGTTCCTCAATCCCAGGGGAGAGCTATGGCTACACCTTC. Protein product: CSSIPGESYGYTF.

V is TRBV4-3 and J is TRBJ1-2, with D perhaps TRBD1 (6 bases). There are 14 residues in the CDR3. V was cut by 4 bases and J by 8 bases, with 17 bases left in between. Per germline, CDR1 LGHNA and CDR2 YSLEER. CDR3 coding DNA: TGCGCCAGCAGCCCACGGGGGGCTATCAACGGCTACACCTTC. Residues: CASSPRGAINGYTF.

The chain uses TRBV5-6 and TRBJ1-1, with TRBD1 matching over 7 bases. The CDR3 spans 11 residues. J gave up 8 bases and V 4 bases, and 2 bases lay outside the gene matches. Germline V gene data show CDR1 as SGHDT and CDR2 as YYEEEE. The CDR3: CASSRGPEAFF. The DNA for the CDR3 is TGTGCCAGCAGCAGGGGGCCGGAAGCTTTCTTT.

This chain joins TRBV30 and TRBJ1-4; no clear D gene. Trimming took 0 bases from V and 5 from J, leaving 7 bases between them. The CDR3 runs 13 residues. Germline V gene sequence: CDR1 GTSNPN, CDR2 SVGIG (reference sequence). DNA for the CDR3: TGTGCCTGGAGTGTAGCCGGGAATGAAAAACTGTTTTTT. This encodes CAWSVAGNEKLFF.

The chain links TRBV27 to TRBJ2-2; 7 bases fit TRBD1. With 5 bases clipped from V and 0 bases from J, the junction kept 3 bases outside the gene matches. The V gene's germline CDR1 is MNHEY and CDR2 SMNVEV (reference sequence). The CDR3 runs to 15 residues. CDR3 sequence (DNA): TGTGCCAGCAGTCCCGGGACAGCGAACACCGGGGAGCTGTTTTTT. It translates to CASSPGTANTGELFF.

The rearrangement joins TRBV6-1 to TRBJ2-7, with D unclear. The CDR3 contains 12 residues. Germline V lookup: CDR1 MNHNS, CDR2 SASEGT. V lost 2 bases and J lost 2, with 4 bases in between. In DNA form, the CDR3 reads TGTGCCAGCAGTGAACCGGCCTACGAGCAGTACTTC. It codes for CASSEPAYEQYF.

V usage is TRBV18 and J usage is TRBJ1-5; perhaps TRBD1 as D (6 bases). The CDR3 contains 15 residues. Trimming removed 6 bases from V and 0 bases from J, with 12 bases in between. Germline V CDR1 and CDR2: KGHSH, LQKENI. The CDR3: CASSDGQISNQPQHF. The CDR3, as DNA: TGTGCCAGCTCCGATGGACAGATTAGCAATCAGCCCCAGCATTTT.

The genes are TRBV11-2 and TRBJ2-3; no firm D call. This CDR3 has 12 amino acids. Germline-derived CDR1 and CDR2 are SGHAT and FQNNGV. V lost 5 bases and J lost 0, with 3 bases in between. The CDR3 sequence: CASSHSTDTQYF. The CDR3 DNA is TGTGCCAGCAGCCATAGCACAGATACGCAGTATTTT.

This clone was observed once. The CDR3 is CASMKMVGTGGTEWHGYTF. CDR3 in DNA: TGCGCCAGCATGAAGATGGTTGGGACAGGGGGGACGGAGTGGCATGGCTACACCTTC. The chain has TRBV23-1 and TRBJ1-2; 11 nucleotides agree with TRBD1. TRBV23-1 has ORF status, its function being uncertain. The trim removed 7 bases at V and 6 bases at J, leaving 22 bases unmatched. This CDR3 comprises 19 residues.

This chain joins TRBV30 and TRBJ1-1; D unclear. Trimming took 2 bases from V and 3 from J, leaving 22 bases between them. This CDR3 contains 17 residues. Germline V gene lookup returns CDR1 GTSNPN and CDR2 SVGIG (reference sequence). CDR3 bases: TGTGCCTGGAGTCGGTCCCGTGGGCGAGATTTTGACACTGAAGCTTTCTTT. Translation: CAWSRSRGRDFDTEAFF.

V usage is TRBV7-2 and J usage is TRBJ1-2, with 9 bases that match TRBD1. The ends lost 4 bases at V and 8 bases at J; junction bases unmatched: 14. The CDR3 has 16 residues. Germline CDR1 SGHTA, CDR2 FQGNSA. The CDR3: CASSSSPGTGMSGYTF. The CDR3 nucleotides read TGTGCCAGCAGCTCGAGTCCCGGGACAGGGATGAGCGGCTACACCTTC.

This clone was seen only once. The chain couples TRBV14 to TRBJ2-2; D is possibly TRBD1 (5 bases). The CDR3 has 13 residues. Germline CDR1 is SGHDN and CDR2 is FVKESK. V gave up 3 bases and J gave up 5 bases, with 7 bases separating them. This CDR3 is CASSQQGTGELFF. The DNA for the CDR3 is TGTGCCAGCAGCCAGCAGGGTACCGGGGAGCTGTTTTTT.

V is TRBV9 and J is TRBJ2-7; 7 bases are shared with TRBD1. Germline V gives CDR1 SGDLS, CDR2 YYNGEE. This CDR3 has 15 amino acids. Trimming took 4 bases from V and 0 from J; bases not matched to a gene: 7. This chain's CDR3 is CASSTSRGSSYEQYF. For the CDR3, the DNA is TGTGCCAGCAGCACCAGCAGGGGGTCCTCCTACGAGCAGTACTTC.

The genes are TRBV18 and TRBJ2-3; TRBD2 matches 11 bases. The junction had 4 bases not matched to a gene; V was cut back by 3 bases and J by 2 bases. Germline-derived CDR1 and CDR2 are KGHSH and LQKENI. The CDR3 sequence is 16 residues long. The CDR3 coding sequence is TGTGCCAGCTCACCCTTAGCGGGAGGGTACACAGATACGCAGTATTTT. It specifies CASSPLAGGYTDTQYF.

The chain uses TRBV6-1 and TRBJ2-5; 9 bases match TRBD1. CDR1 is MNHNS, CDR2 SASEGT, per germline. This CDR3 region has 15 residues. V dropped 6 bases and J dropped 5; count of bases not matched to a gene: 10. The CDR3 bases are TGTGCCAGCAGACTACGGGGACAGGGTATCGAGACCCAGTACTTC. Amino acid sequence: CASRLRGQGIETQYF.

The V gene is TRBV4-3, the J gene TRBJ2-7, with D perhaps matching TRBD2 (5 bases). V was cut by 3 bases and J by 5 bases, with 17 bases left in between. This CDR3 has 15 residues. Germline V gene sequence: CDR1 LGHNA, CDR2 YSLEER. The CDR3 DNA follows: TGCGCCAGCAGCCAGGAAGGAAGAGGGTACCACGAGCAGTACTTC. It encodes CASSQEGRGYHEQYF.